This T cell receptor beta chain was captured in a study of blood T cell repertoires in COVID-19. Only in-frame clones appear in the TCRdb table, and some are missing; sequencing was by immunoSEQ multiplex PCR. The sample shows about 180,000 clones, 85% of them seen only once. With 3 bases removed from V and 3 bases from J, the gap between germline ends came to 12 bases. Looked up from germline, CDR1 is SGHRS and CDR2 is YFSETQ. There are 14 residues in the CDR3. Those who participated ranged in age from roughly 18 to 95 years and resided in about two dozen US areas. Participants had their cohort set by participant-reported clinical history. Two consecutive negative NP/OP PCR tests, clearance, or resolved symptoms defined Cohort 3 recovery.

Sequences were obtained from PBMCs or T cells enriched from blood (not recorded which). The sequence was collected from a man aged 35 to 55 who had recovered from COVID-19. The genes are TRBV5-1 and TRBJ1-1; D perhaps matches TRBD1 (5 bases). The CDR3 DNA follows: TGCGCCAGCAGCTCCCAGTGGGGGGACACTGAAGCTTTCTTT. Its protein is CASSSQWGDTEAFF.